This T cell receptor (beta chain) was found in a study of shared clonotypes between healthy human individuals. Profiling relied on immunoSEQ multiplex PCR, and the TCRdb table lists in-frame clones only, not all of them. The sample lists about 2.1 million clones; just over 90% were seen once. V lost 6 bases, J lost 0 bases, and 12 bases lay in between. The CDR3 runs to 14 residues. Germline-derived CDR1 and CDR2 are MNHNS and SASEGT. Naive CD8 cells were CD45RO-negative, positively selected for CCR7, excluding terminally differentiated effector memory CD45RA+ cells. On this clone: Antigen: not known.

General study findings and limits: Non-shared clonotypes were found to have lower generation probabilities than the clonotypes that were shared by all four of the sorted-subset donors. Naive subsets, compared against memory subsets, generally had larger estimated richness values.

The clonotype originates from a man aged 18 to 29 in good health. Some clones in this sample may be carry-over from other donors' samples. The chain links TRBV6-1 to TRBJ2-7; D might be TRBD1 (6 bases). Sequenced material: naive CD8+ T cells from PBMCs. The CDR3 protein is CASSPTGSSYEQYF. The CDR3 region has the DNA TGTGCCAGCAGCCCAACAGGGAGCTCCTACGAGCAGTACTTC.